One and the same sample provided the 26 T cell receptor beta chains below, sequenced in a study of PD-L1 blockade in urothelial cancer (dated by TCRdb to the late 2010s). The time point label here, explained by the study, means: pretreatment peripheral blood. The receptor library was made with the immunoSEQ multiplex PCR assay. What TCRdb holds here is the immuneACCESS table cut down to in-frame rearrangements. Part of the clones is not present; checked against another copy, under half of the missing clones reflect an unresolved V gene, and the others are unexplained. Recorded for this sample are around 86,000 clones; just under 85% of them occurred a single time. Roughly 7.3% of the sample comes from the top ten. The sample here was PBMCs, taken around atezolizumab (anti-PD-L1) treatment. These receptors all come from a man aged 40-55 years with urothelial cancer.

The chain couples TRBV5-1 to TRBJ1-4; 10 nucleotides line up with TRBD1. Germline V gene sequence: CDR1 SGHRS, CDR2 YFSETQ. There are 14 residues in the CDR3. The J segment lost 5 bases and the V segment lost 4 bases, leaving 2 bases of the junction unmatched. The CDR3 DNA sequence: TGCGCCAGCAGCAAGGGACAGGGGAATGAAAAACTGTTTTTT. Protein product: CASSKGQGNEKLFF. The full variable domain, in which reference TRBV5-1 and TRBJ1-4 provide the parts outside the CDR3, is KAGVTQTPRYLIKTRGQQVTLSCSPISGHRSVSWYQQTPGQGLQFLFEYFSETQRNKGNFPGRFSGRQFSNSRSEMNVSTLELGDSALYLCASSKGQGNEKLFFGSGTQLSVL.

The rearrangement joins TRBV29-1 to TRBJ2-3; D is uncertain. Germline V gene sequence: CDR1 SQVTM, CDR2 ANQGSEA. V was shortened by 0 bases and J by 1 base, with 8 bases between the two germline ends. The CDR3 has 14 amino acids. The CDR3 bases are TGCAGCGTTGAAGAGGGCTTAGGCACAGATACGCAGTATTTT. It translates to CSVEEGLGTDTQYF.

V and J are TRBV27 and TRBJ2-7, with 9 bases identical to TRBD1. This CDR3 has 15 amino acids. J lost 6 bases, V lost 4 bases, and 10 bases had no gene match. The germline V gene encodes CDR1 MNHEY and CDR2 SMNVEV (reference sequence). CDR3 amino acids: CASSYRGRTGVEQYF. CDR3 coding DNA: TGTGCCAGCAGTTATCGGGGCCGGACAGGGGTCGAGCAGTACTTC.

This clone was seen a handful of times. V gene TRBV27 combines with J gene TRBJ1-1; tentatively, D is TRBD1 (5 bases). Germline CDR1 MNHEY, CDR2 SMNVEV (reference sequence). V lost 6 bases and J lost 8, with 16 bases in between. This CDR3 has 13 amino acids. The CDR3 coding sequence is TGTGCCAGCAGCGCCTTCGCGGGGCTCGAAGCTTTCTTT. As protein: CASSAFAGLEAFF.

In this sample, this clone turned up once. The rearrangement uses TRBV19 and TRBJ1-4; D uncertain. Germline CDR1 LNHDA, CDR2 SQIVND (reference sequence). There are 15 residues in the CDR3. V dropped 6 bases and J dropped 5 bases, with 16 bases sitting between them. The CDR3 DNA is TGTGCCAGTAGCCCCGGGATTGGCCTAAATGAAAAACTGTTTTTT. Translation gives CASSPGIGLNEKLFF.

V gene TRBV4-3 combines with J gene TRBJ2-7; TRBD1 matches at 7 bases. J gave up 3 bases and V 3 bases, and 8 bases lay outside the gene matches. The CDR3 extends over 15 amino acids. The germline V gene has CDR1 LGHNA and CDR2 YSLEER. The CDR3: CASSQTISGGYEQYF. The CDR3 DNA reads as TGCGCCAGCAGCCAGACTATATCAGGGGGCTACGAGCAGTACTTC.

V and J are TRBV2 and TRBJ1-1, with D perhaps matching TRBD1 (6 bases). Germline values: CDR1 SNHLY, CDR2 FYNNEI. The ends were cut back, 2 bases at V and 4 bases at J, with 17 bases in the middle. The CDR3 length is 16 residues. In DNA, the CDR3 is TGTGCCAGCAGTGAATCTCTCCCAGGGGCCATCACTGAAGCTTTCTTT. It yields the protein CASSESLPGAITEAFF. Combining the CDR3 with reference TRBV2 and TRBJ1-1 gives the whole variable domain EPEVTQTPSHQVTQMGQEVILRCVPISNHLYFYWYRQILGQKVEFLVSFYNNEISEKSEIFDDQFSVERPDGSNFTLKIRSTKLEDSAMYFCASSESLPGAITEAFFGQGTRLTVV.

The rearrangement uses TRBV9 and TRBJ2-1, with 7 bases identical to TRBD2. Per germline, CDR1 SGDLS and CDR2 YYNGEE. The CDR3 length is 14 residues. After removal of 3 bases from V and 12 bases from J, the junction contained 12 bases not matched to a gene. As DNA, the CDR3 is TGTGCCAGCAGCGGTAGCGGGTTAAGAGCAGGGCAGTTCTTC. Its translation: CASSGSGLRAGQFF.

The V and J genes are TRBV7-9 and TRBJ1-2; tentative D call: TRBD1 (5 bases). V was pared by 5 bases and J by 5 bases, with 15 bases between. Germline V lookup: CDR1 SEHNR, CDR2 FQNEAQ (reference sequence). The CDR3 has 14 residues. Written as DNA, the CDR3 is TGTGCCAGCAGCCCTGGGCAGGGAGGGTATGGCTACACCTTC. It specifies CASSPGQGGYGYTF.

In its sample, this clone was seen a few times. This chain joins TRBV5-4 and TRBJ2-7; 8 positions agree with TRBD2. Germline loops: CDR1 SGHNT, CDR2 YYREEE (reference sequence). CDR3 length: 19 residues. V shed 4 bases, J shed 3 bases, and the junction held 21 bases outside the gene matches. This CDR3 is CASSRMGGGSGRNIYEQYF. CDR3 bases: TGTGCCAGCAGCAGAATGGGTGGAGGGAGCGGGAGAAATATCTACGAGCAGTACTTC.

The V and J genes are TRBV7-2 and TRBJ1-1, with D possibly matching TRBD1 (6 bases). V lost 4 bases and J 1 base, leaving 7 bases between the germline ends. This CDR3 spans 13 amino acids. Germline loops: CDR1 SGHTA, CDR2 FQGNSA. CDR3 nucleotides: TGTGCCAGCAGCTGGGGACAGAACACTGAAGCTTTCTTT. Residues: CASSWGQNTEAFF. Combining the CDR3 with reference TRBV7-2 and TRBJ1-1 gives the whole variable domain GAGVSQSPSNKVTEKGKDVELRCDPISGHTALYWYRQSLGQGLEFLIYFQGNSAPDKSGLPSDRFSAERTGGSVSTLTIQRTQQEDSAVYLCASSWGQNTEAFFGQGTRLTVV.

The chain carries TRBV5-1 and TRBJ2-2; 9 bases align to TRBD1. The CDR3 consists of 14 residues. CDR1 is SGHRS and CDR2 is YFSETQ in the germline V gene. The J segment lost 5 bases and the V segment lost 4 bases, leaving 3 bases of the junction unmatched. The CDR3 loop reads CASSQQGATGELFF. CDR3 nucleotides: TGCGCCAGCAGCCAACAGGGGGCAACCGGGGAGCTGTTTTTT.

The CDR3, as DNA: TGCAGCGTTGAACGGACAGGCACAGATACGCAGTATTTT. It yields the protein CSVERTGTDTQYF. The V call is TRBV29-1, the J call TRBJ2-3, with TRBD1 as a possible D gene (6 bases). V was pared by 2 bases and J by 1 base, with 7 bases between. CDR3 size: 13 residues. The germline V gene has CDR1 SQVTM and CDR2 ANQGSEA.

This rearrangement joins TRBV7-2 to TRBJ2-5; D uncertain. Germline V CDR1 and CDR2: SGHTA, FQGNSA. The V gene lost 1 base and the J gene lost 4 bases, with 13 bases spanning the gap. CDR3 length: 15 amino acids. The CDR3 sequence is CASSLEIASRETQYF. As DNA, the CDR3 is TGTGCCAGCAGCTTAGAGATTGCCAGTCGAGAGACCCAGTACTTC.

The chain recombines TRBV5-1 with TRBJ2-1; D is perhaps TRBD2 (6 bases). This CDR3 region has 16 residues. The V gene's germline CDR1 is SGHRS and CDR2 YFSETQ. The V end lost 1 base, the J end lost 4 bases, and 15 bases lay between the germline ends. The CDR3 here is CASSLIGGGRYNEQFF. In nucleotides, the CDR3 is TGCGCCAGCAGCTTGATCGGGGGAGGAAGGTACAATGAGCAGTTCTTC.

In this sample, this clone turned up a few times. The chain uses TRBV4-1 and TRBJ1-4; no definite D call. Trimming stripped 2 bases from V and 6 bases from J, with 10 bases between. The CDR3 is 14 residues long. The germline V gene has CDR1 MGHRA and CDR2 YSYEKL. As DNA, the CDR3 is TGCGCCAGCAGCCAAACCCGGACTGATGAAAAACTGTTTTTT. Its translation is CASSQTRTDEKLFF.

The chain combines TRBV10-3 with TRBJ2-1; 8 bases are shared with TRBD1. The length of the CDR3 is 15 residues. Germline CDR1 is ENHRY and CDR2 is SYGVKD. The V and J ends lost 3 bases and 5 bases, in that order; junction bases with no gene match: 6. The CDR3 region has the DNA TGTGCCATCAGTGAAGGTGGGGACAGGAACAATGAGCAGTTCTTC. Protein product: CAISEGGDRNNEQFF.

The chain has TRBV27 and TRBJ1-1, with a tentative D call TRBD1 (6 bases). V lost 5 bases to trimming and J lost 1 base, with 14 bases between them. This CDR3 is 15 amino acids long. Germline loops: CDR1 MNHEY, CDR2 SMNVEV (reference sequence). CDR3 coding DNA: TGTGCCAGCAGTCCCTACAGGGCGAGGAACACTGAAGCTTTCTTT. Its translation: CASSPYRARNTEAFF.

The J gene is TRBJ2-3, the V gene TRBV28; no firm D call. The V and J ends lost 3 bases and 1 base respectively, with 5 bases between them. Germline V gene data show CDR1 as MDHEN and CDR2 as SYDVKM. CDR3 length equals 13 residues. In nucleotides, the CDR3 is TGTGCCAGCAGTTTGCCAGGCACAGATACGCAGTATTTT. Translating it yields CASSLPGTDTQYF.

This chain uses TRBV9 with TRBJ1-2; 8 nucleotides agree with TRBD1. The CDR3 consists of 15 residues. V was pared by 0 bases and J by 8 bases, with 9 bases of the junction left unmatched. The germline gives CDR1 SGDLS, CDR2 YYNGEE. The CDR3 region has the DNA TGTGCCAGCAGCGTAGCCCCCGGCAGGGGGCAAGGCTACACCTTC. Protein: CASSVAPGRGQGYTF.

This clone was seen a few times. This chain joins TRBV6-1 and TRBJ2-5; 12 bases are a match to TRBD2. This CDR3 region has 14 residues. CDR1 and CDR2 (germline): MNHNS, SASEGT. V was pared by 7 bases and J by 6 bases, with 6 bases of the junction left unmatched. Here the CDR3 reads CASNLAGGPKTQYF. The CDR3 DNA sequence: TGTGCCAGCAACCTAGCGGGAGGGCCGAAGACCCAGTACTTC.

The table lists this clone with a few counts. The chain links TRBV30 to TRBJ2-7; 9 nucleotides agree with TRBD2. Germline V gene lookup returns CDR1 GTSNPN and CDR2 SVGIG (reference sequence). J lost 6 bases, V lost 1 base, and 4 bases had no gene match. This CDR3 comprises 13 residues. The CDR3 DNA reads TGTGCCTGGAGTGGAGAAGCGGGAGGCGAGCAGTACTTC. Translated, it gives CAWSGEAGGEQYF.

J is TRBJ2-3 and V is TRBV7-2; D is undetermined. V lost 10 bases, J lost 0 bases, and 17 bases lay in between. The germline V gene encodes CDR1 SGHTA and CDR2 FQGNSA. This CDR3 comprises 15 residues. The CDR3 DNA reads as TGTGCCACCGCCAAACAGACCTCTAGCACAGATACGCAGTATTTT. This encodes CATAKQTSSTDTQYF.

This chain uses TRBV29-1 with TRBJ2-1; TRBD1 agrees at 7 bases. The V segment lost 7 bases and the J segment 10 bases; nucleotides outside the gene matches: 13. There are 13 residues in the CDR3. Germline CDR1 is SQVTM and CDR2 is ANQGSEA. In DNA form, the CDR3 reads TGCAGCGCCGACAGGGCGGGCAGCAGGGAGCAGTTCTTC. Amino acid sequence: CSADRAGSREQFF.

The J gene is TRBJ2-1, the V gene TRBV11-2; maybe TRBD1 (5 bases). V lost 4 bases to trimming and J lost 8 bases, with 12 bases between them. This CDR3 is 13 amino acids long. Germline values: CDR1 SGHAT, CDR2 FQNNGV. For the CDR3, the DNA is TGTGCCAGCAGCTCCCAGGGTCGCTATGAGCAGTTCTTC. Its translation is CASSSQGRYEQFF.

This clone has a single count. The chain is built from TRBV7-2 and TRBJ2-7; perhaps TRBD1 as D (5 bases). Looked up from germline, CDR1 is SGHTA and CDR2 is FQGNSA. This CDR3 has 14 residues. V was shortened by 1 base and J by 8 bases, with 15 bases between the two germline ends. CDR3 region: CASSLGSPGNKQYF. In nucleotides, the CDR3 is TGTGCCAGCAGCTTAGGGTCCCCAGGGAATAAGCAGTACTTC.